This is a list of T cell receptor beta chains from one sample in a study of Graves' ophthalmopathy and Graves' hyperthyroidism. A single record per CDR3 protein comes from TCRdb applying MiXCR to the multiplex PCR reads. Of 200,000 to 250,000 distinct CDR3 sequences listed, about a fifth were seen once; the top ten hold roughly 40%. Material for sequencing was peripheral blood. Receptors were obtained from a woman between 50 and 59 years old with Graves' ophthalmopathy. Each CDR3 is given with its conserved first and last residue. The order of the fields is D gene, V gene, clone size, J gene, CDR3 protein, CDR3 DNA. A D gene is named only where the DNA matches it firmly. The size entry is marked missing in some rows and otherwise reads once, few, many or a size class.

TRBD1,TRBV5-1,many,TRBJ2-7,CASSFLGQGQEQYF,TGCGCCAGCAGCTTCTTGGGACAGGGTCAGGAGCAGTACTTC
.,TRBV6-5,many,TRBJ2-7,CASNQGKTTVRLLCEQYF,TGTGCCAGCAACCAGGGAAAGACTACTGTGCGACTACTGTGCGAGCAGTACTTC
TRBD1,TRBV27,.,TRBJ1-2,CASSSTTGRGYTF,TGTGCCAGCAGTTCCACGACAGGGCGAGGCTACACCTTC
TRBD2,TRBV7-2,many,TRBJ2-7,CASSFTSASYEQYF,TGTGCCAGCAGCTTTACTAGCGCGTCCTACGAGCAGTACTTC
.,TRBV29-1,many,TRBJ1-2,CSVVGSGYGYTF,TGCAGCGTTGTAGGGTCGGGCTATGGCTACACCTTC
.,TRBV28,many,TRBJ2-7,CASSFRNRSYEQYF,TGTGCCAGCAGTTTCCGCAACAGGTCCTACGAGCAGTACTTC
TRBD1,TRBV24-1,.,TRBJ1-5,CATSDRTGVGSQPQHF,TGTGCCACCAGTGATCGAACAGGGGTAGGGAGTCAGCCCCAGCATTTT
.,TRBV2,many,TRBJ1-5,CASTEVGAGQPQHF,TGTGCCAGCACCGAAGTAGGGGCGGGTCAGCCCCAGCATTTT
TRBD2,TRBV15,many,TRBJ2-7,CATSRGSSGGVDEQYF,TGTGCCACCAGCAGAGGTTCCAGCGGGGGGGTCGACGAGCAGTACTTC
.,TRBV5-1,many,TRBJ1-5,CASSPDISNQPQHF,TGCGCCAGCAGTCCTGACATCAGCAATCAGCCCCAGCATTTT
TRBD1,TRBV7-8,.,TRBJ2-4,CASSSFRGQGGIQYF,TGTGCCAGCAGCTCTTTTCGGGGACAGGGTGGCATTCAGTACTTC
.,TRBV5-1,.,TRBJ1-1,CASSLDNPWGTEAFF,TGCGCCAGCAGCTTGGACAACCCTTGGGGCACTGAAGCTTTCTTT
.,TRBV20-1,many,TRBJ1-1,CSARAVGTEAFF,TGCAGTGCTAGAGCAGTGGGCACTGAAGCTTTCTTT
.,TRBV20-1,many,TRBJ2-7,CSARGAREPYEQYF,TGCAGTGCTAGAGGCGCTAGGGAACCCTACGAGCAGTACTTC
.,TRBV6-2/TRBV6-3,many,TRBJ1-1,CASNPRGRMNTEAFF,TGTGCCAGCAATCCAAGAGGGCGAATGAACACTGAAGCTTTCTTT
.,TRBV9,many,TRBJ2-5,CASSVGAGGPMETQYF,TGTGCCAGCAGCGTGGGAGCTGGAGGGCCCATGGAGACCCAGTACTTC
TRBD2,TRBV7-2,.,TRBJ2-7,CASSSIAGPSYEQYF,TGTGCCAGCAGCTCTATAGCGGGTCCCTCCTACGAGCAGTACTTC